This T cell receptor beta chain is drawn from a study of blood T cell repertoires in COVID-19. Study context: Italy, Spain and the United States were the sources of the convalescent and acute COVID-19 samples. Sources were T cells, B-cell-depleted T cells, or PBMCs; the material itself was cDNA or gDNA.

CDR3 size: 15 residues. J gave up 6 bases and V 0 bases, and 10 bases lay outside the gene matches. The germline V gene has CDR1 GTSNPN and CDR2 SVGIG (reference sequence). Authors' data handling: Cell counts per sample came from amplifying reference gene primers. The assay was immunoSEQ multiplex PCR, and TCRdb's table has in-frame clones only and misses some. V, J and clone size are those of that table, while D and trimming were read from the DNA. The sample includes 210,000 or so clones, 87% of them seen just once. This TCR came from a man in his forties with active or convalescent COVID-19. The sequencing input was peripheral blood. This chain connects TRBV30 to TRBJ2-7; 8 bases align to TRBD1. The CDR3 protein is CAWSVSGTGSLEQYF. As DNA, the CDR3 is TGTGCCTGGAGTGTCTCCGGGACAGGATCGCTCGAGCAGTACTTC.